This section outlines one T cell receptor (beta chain) sequence together with its context. Its antigen remains unknown. This sample was included in a study of cytomegalovirus exposure and HLA in healthy donors. Study background: There were 90 million to 140 million unique TCR beta sequences, drawn from about 179 million T cells, in an earlier analysis. Study-wide findings and caveats: Some public TCRs appeared in many individuals, while most sequences were rare. Later work showed greater clonal expansion in HLA-associated TCR beta chains than in equally common others. DRB1 had the most TCR associations and HLA-C the fewest, a later analysis found, with rates varying by HLA locus.

Per the germline V gene, CDR1 is SGHDT and CDR2 is YYEEEE. The CDR3 contains 18 residues. The V gene end was trimmed by 0 bases and the J gene end by 2 bases; junction bases not matched to a gene: 12. The PCR had 60 Vbeta and 13 Jbeta primers. Measured with immunoSEQ multiplex PCR; TCRdb has only the in-frame clones, and not every one. The data show about 200,000 clones, approximately 79% seen once. The sequencing sample was made of PBMCs. The chain couples TRBV5-6 to TRBJ2-7; 9 bases match TRBD2. This TCR derives from a man over 45 in good health and CMV-seronegative. The CDR3 reads CASSLGQGLAVLAYEQYF. Here the CDR3 DNA reads TGTGCCAGCAGCTTGGGGCAGGGACTAGCCGTTTTAGCCTACGAGCAGTACTTC.